The 5 T cell receptor beta chains in this list originate from one sample, sequenced in a study of cytomegalovirus exposure and HLA in healthy donors. The PCR made use of 60 Vbeta and 13 Jbeta primers. Sequenced by immunoSEQ multiplex PCR; TCRdb stores in-frame clones only, minus some. Counted here are about 110,000 clones, 79% occurring once; the ten biggest clones make up about 3.1%. Source material: PBMCs. All receptors come from a woman aged 40 to 55 in good health and CMV-seronegative.

V is TRBV28 and J is TRBJ1-4, with a weak D call TRBD1 (6 bases). Trimming took 3 bases from V and 7 from J, leaving 18 bases between them. The CDR3 extends over 16 amino acids. CDR1 MDHEN and CDR2 SYDVKM come from the germline V gene. The CDR3 here is CASSFPTGTSIEKLFF. CDR3 nucleotides: TGTGCCAGCAGTTTTCCAACCGGGACAAGCATTGAAAAACTGTTTTTT.

This sequence joins TRBV29-1 and TRBJ2-3; 11 bases line up with TRBD2. Germline V gives CDR1 SQVTM, CDR2 ANQGSEA. The V gene end was trimmed by 1 base and the J gene end by 2 bases; junction bases not matched to a gene: 2. The CDR3 covers 15 residues. The CDR3 DNA follows: TGCAGCGTTGAAGGACTAGCGGGGCCCACAGATACGCAGTATTTT. Residues: CSVEGLAGPTDTQYF.

The chain combines TRBV7-2 with TRBJ2-5, with no clear D. V lost 3 bases and J 0 bases, leaving 5 bases between the germline ends. Germline V gives CDR1 SGHTA, CDR2 FQGNSA. This CDR3 has 13 residues. The CDR3 bases are TGTGCCAGCAGCTTGGCGGACCAAGAGACCCAGTACTTC. Residues: CASSLADQETQYF.

This chain joins TRBV27 and TRBJ1-1, with D hard to call. Trimming removed 1 base at V and 4 bases at J, with 10 bases between. Germline lookup yields CDR1 MNHEY and CDR2 SMNVEV (reference sequence). The CDR3 contains 14 residues. The CDR3 reads CASSLLAGRTEAFF. Written as DNA, the CDR3 is TGTGCCAGCAGTTTATTGGCAGGCCGCACTGAAGCTTTCTTT.

The gene calls are TRBV5-4 and TRBJ2-3; possible D gene TRBD2, 5 bases. Trimming took off 3 bases at V and 5 bases at J, with 7 bases between the two ends. CDR3 length: 12 amino acids. The germline gives CDR1 SGHNT, CDR2 YYREEE (reference sequence). The CDR3 DNA reads TGTGCCAGCAGCTCCACTAGAGATACGCAGTATTTT. Translation: CASSSTRDTQYF.